These 17 T cell receptor beta chains were all obtained from the same sample, sequenced in a study of T cell repertoires in cytomegalovirus infection. Each CDR3 protein is one row after TCRdb ran MiXCR on the reads. The table records approximately 320,000 distinct CDR3 sequences, over 7.5% of them present only once. The sequenced sample was PBMCs. The receptors here all came from a human donor in good health (CMV status not recorded). Some clones in this sample may be carry-over from other donors' samples.

This clonotype was picked up a small number of times. The rearrangement uses TRBV28 and TRBJ1-2; D remains ambiguous. This CDR3 region has 14 residues. V was shortened by 1 base and J by 4 bases, with 10 bases between the two germline ends. Germline V gene data show CDR1 as MDHEN and CDR2 as SYDVKM. CDR3 loop: CASSLLVSPYGYTF. DNA for the CDR3: TGTGCCAGCAGTTTATTAGTTAGCCCCTATGGCTACACCTTC.

This clonotype was detected only a few times. CDR3 sequence (DNA): TGCAGCGTGAGGACAGGGGATAATTCACCCCTCCACTTT. This encodes CSVRTGDNSPLHF. The chain links TRBV29-1 to TRBJ1-6, with 9 nucleotides matching TRBD1. The CDR3 is made up of 13 amino acids. With V trimmed by 6 bases and J by 5 bases, 2 bases remained unmatched. CDR1 is SQVTM, CDR2 ANQGSEA, per germline.

This clonotype was seen a handful of times. The genes are TRBV2 and TRBJ2-1, with D possibly matching TRBD1 (5 bases). Germline V gene data show CDR1 as SNHLY and CDR2 as FYNNEI. This CDR3 has 15 residues. V shed 6 bases and J shed 5 bases, with 17 bases lying between them. The CDR3 spells CASRPIGVGHNEQFF. The DNA for the CDR3 is TGTGCCAGCAGACCAATCGGTGTGGGGCACAATGAGCAGTTCTTC.

The chain links TRBV15 to TRBJ2-5, with D perhaps matching TRBD1 (6 bases). Germline V gene data show CDR1 as LNHNV and CDR2 as YYDKDF (reference sequence). The CDR3 is made up of 15 amino acids. Trimming stripped 0 bases from V and 1 base from J, with 9 bases between. CDR3 amino acids: CATSRDQQGQETQYF. For the CDR3, the DNA is TGTGCCACCAGCAGAGATCAACAGGGCCAAGAGACCCAGTACTTC.

This clonotype was observed many times. The chain employs TRBV7-2 and TRBJ2-5; TRBD1 is a possible D gene (6 bases). Trimming removed 8 bases from V and 7 bases from J, with 14 bases in between. Per germline, CDR1 SGHTA and CDR2 FQGNSA. The CDR3 is 12 amino acids. The CDR3 spells CASRGRGVTQYF. The CDR3 DNA follows: TGTGCCAGCCGAGGCAGGGGAGTGACCCAGTACTTC.

The chain employs TRBV20-1 and TRBJ1-4; D not resolved. Germline assignment: CDR1 DFQATT and CDR2 SNEGSKA (reference sequence). This CDR3 comprises 14 residues. V gave up 1 base and J gave up 3 bases, with 9 bases separating them. The CDR3 nucleotides are TGCAGTGCTAGAGTCAGTGGGGCTAATGAAAAACTGTTTTTT. Its protein product is CSARVSGANEKLFF.

The chain carries TRBV20-1 and TRBJ2-7; TRBD2 agrees at 8 bases. With V trimmed by 1 base and J by 7 bases, 12 bases remained unmatched. Per germline, CDR1 DFQATT and CDR2 SNEGSKA (reference sequence). The CDR3 is made up of 15 amino acids. CDR3 protein: CSARGGISGVREQYF. CDR3 nucleotides: TGCAGTGCTAGAGGCGGTATTAGCGGGGTACGGGAGCAGTACTTC.

This clonotype came up many times. The chain couples TRBV6-2 or TRBV6-3 to TRBJ1-6; D not resolved. V was cut by 0 bases and J by 6 bases, with 9 bases left in between. The CDR3 runs 15 residues. Germline CDR1 MNHEY, CDR2 SVGEGT. The CDR3 reads CASSYSEQTNSPLHF. The CDR3 DNA reads as TGTGCCAGCAGTTACTCGGAACAGACTAATTCACCCCTCCACTTT.

This clonotype came up a few times. This chain joins TRBV6-2 or TRBV6-3 and TRBJ1-1, with D uncertain. Germline V lookup: CDR1 MNHEY, CDR2 SVGEGT. The V end was cut by 6 bases, the J end by 11 bases, with 16 bases between. This CDR3 has 12 amino acids. CDR3 coding DNA: TGTGCCAGCAGCTCCGGCCCCAAACCGGCTTTCTTT. It translates to CASSSGPKPAFF.

The chain recombines TRBV6-6 with TRBJ1-5; maybe TRBD1 (5 bases). Germline-derived CDR1 and CDR2 are MNHNY and SVGAGI (reference sequence). The V gene lost 7 bases and the J gene lost 4 bases, with 14 bases spanning the gap. The CDR3 consists of 14 residues. In nucleotides, the CDR3 is TGTGCCAGCACCACCTCGGGGGGGAATCAGCCCCAGCATTTT. Its protein product is CASTTSGGNQPQHF.

This clonotype appeared many times. The V gene is TRBV20-1, the J gene TRBJ1-1; D is undetermined. The CDR3 totals 11 residues. Germline V lookup: CDR1 DFQATT, CDR2 SNEGSKA (reference sequence). The CDR3 region is CSPGPNTEAFF. The CDR3, as DNA: TGCAGCCCGGGCCCGAACACTGAAGCTTTCTTT.

The genes are TRBV25-1 and TRBJ2-2; 7 bases fit TRBD1. V lost 4 bases, J lost 4 bases, and 9 bases stayed unmatched. The CDR3 is 16 residues long. Looked up from germline, CDR1 is MGHDK and CDR2 is SYGVNS. This CDR3 is CASSVPTGRSTGELFF. CDR3 nucleotides: TGTGCCAGCAGTGTTCCGACAGGGAGAAGCACCGGGGAGCTGTTTTTT. Based on the CDR3 plus reference TRBV25-1 and TRBJ2-2, the full variable domain is EADIYQTPRYLVIGTGKKITLECSQTMGHDKMYWYQQDPGMELHLIHYSYGVNSTEKGDLSSESTVSRIRTEHFPLTLESARPSHTSQYLCASSVPTGRSTGELFFGEGSRLTVL.

This clonotype was counted only a few times. The rearrangement uses TRBV2 and TRBJ1-1; D is unclear. The CDR3 length is 11 residues. V shed 3 bases and J shed 3 bases, with 2 bases lying between them. The germline CDR1 and CDR2 sequences are SNHLY and FYNNEI. In nucleotides, the CDR3 is TGTGCCAGCAGTGACGACACTGAAGCTTTCTTT. It yields the protein CASSDDTEAFF.

There are many counts of this clonotype. The V gene is TRBV7-8, the J gene TRBJ2-4; perhaps TRBD1 as D (6 bases). CDR1 SGHVS and CDR2 FQNEAQ come from the germline V gene. The length of the CDR3 is 14 residues. V dropped 10 bases and J dropped 1 base, with 14 bases sitting between them. The CDR3 protein is CATTPGQAKNIQYF. CDR3 bases: TGTGCCACCACCCCAGGACAGGCCAAAAACATTCAGTACTTC.

This clonotype was seen a few times. The V gene is TRBV6-1, the J gene TRBJ2-5; D gene unclear. CDR1 and CDR2 from the germline V gene are MNHNS and SASEGT. V dropped 6 bases and J dropped 2 bases, with 13 bases sitting between them. There are 14 residues in the CDR3. The CDR3 loop is CASRRTGLQETQYF. CDR3 bases: TGTGCCAGCAGGCGGACCGGGTTACAAGAGACCCAGTACTTC.

This clonotype was found many times. V is TRBV7-2 and J is TRBJ1-4; tentative D call: TRBD1 (5 bases). Germline CDR1 SGHTA, CDR2 FQGNSA. V shed 5 bases and J shed 8 bases, with 21 bases lying between them. The CDR3 is 16 amino acids. The DNA for the CDR3 is TGTGCCAGCAGCCTCTCACCGGGGGTGATTGGGGAAAAACTGTTTTTT. This translates into CASSLSPGVIGEKLFF.

The table lists this clonotype with many counts. V and J are TRBV7-2 and TRBJ2-2, with 8 bases matching TRBD1. The V segment lost 2 bases and the J segment 1 base; nucleotides outside the gene matches: 3. In germline, CDR1 is SGHTA, CDR2 FQGNSA. The CDR3 is made up of 16 amino acids. This CDR3 reads CASSLQGQVNTGELFF. In DNA form, the CDR3 reads TGTGCCAGCAGCTTACAGGGACAGGTGAACACCGGGGAGCTGTTTTTT.